The rows below give T cell receptor beta chains drawn from one sample of a study of blood T cell repertoires in COVID-19. Method: immunoSEQ multiplex PCR; TCRdb's copy keeps in-frame clones and lacks some. Found here are a few hundred thousand clones, about 87% of them singletons; the top ten hold 1.3%. The sample taken for sequencing was PBMCs or T cells enriched from blood (not recorded which). The source is a man aged 30 to 39 who had recovered from COVID-19. The CDR3 runs from the conserved cysteine through the conserved F or W. A D gene is named only where the DNA matches it firmly. The size field is filled for only some rows; it gives once, few, many or a size class.

j_gene: TRBJ1-2
abundance: NA
v_gene: TRBV12-3/TRBV12-4
d_gene: TRBD1
CDR3nt: TGTGCCAGCAGTTACAGGGGTGTCTATGGCTACACCTTC
CDR3aa: CASSYRGVYGYTF

j_gene: TRBJ1-2
abundance: NA
v_gene: TRBV19
d_gene: NA
CDR3nt: TGTGCCAGTAGTACAGCCTGGGGGCAGAACTATGGCTACACCTTC
CDR3aa: CASSTAWGQNYGYTF

j_gene: TRBJ1-2
abundance: NA
v_gene: TRBV10-3
d_gene: TRBD1
CDR3nt: TGTGCCATCAGCGATCCGATAGGGACAGGGAACGGCTACACCTTC
CDR3aa: CAISDPIGTGNGYTF

j_gene: TRBJ2-2
abundance: NA
v_gene: TRBV4-1
d_gene: TRBD2
CDR3nt: TGCGCCAGCAGCCCTCGGACTAGCGCCGGGGAGCTGTTTTTT
CDR3aa: CASSPRTSAGELFF

j_gene: TRBJ2-4
abundance: NA
v_gene: TRBV7-2
d_gene: TRBD1
CDR3nt: TGTGCCAGCAGCTTCAGGGACAGGGCCAACATTCAGTACTTC
CDR3aa: CASSFRDRANIQYF

j_gene: TRBJ1-1
abundance: NA
v_gene: TRBV19
d_gene: TRBD1
CDR3nt: TGTGCCAGTAGTCCCGGACAGGGGTGGGCTGAAGCTTTCTTT
CDR3aa: CASSPGQGWAEAFF

j_gene: TRBJ1-4
abundance: NA
v_gene: TRBV9
d_gene: TRBD1
CDR3nt: TGTGCCAGCAGCCGCCGGGACAGCGAAAAACTGTTTTTT
CDR3aa: CASSRRDSEKLFF

j_gene: TRBJ2-1
abundance: NA
v_gene: TRBV6-4
d_gene: NA
CDR3nt: TGTGCCAGCAGTGGAGGACAACACAATGAGCAGTTCTTC
CDR3aa: CASSGGQHNEQFF

j_gene: TRBJ1-1
abundance: NA
v_gene: TRBV18
d_gene: TRBD1
CDR3nt: TGTGCCAGCTCACCGCGACAGGGGCCGGGCACTGAAGCTTTCTTT
CDR3aa: CASSPRQGPGTEAFF

j_gene: TRBJ1-2
abundance: NA
v_gene: TRBV19
d_gene: NA
CDR3nt: TGTGCCAGTAGTACCGCAGGATTAAACTATGGCTACACCTTC
CDR3aa: CASSTAGLNYGYTF

j_gene: TRBJ2-7
abundance: NA
v_gene: TRBV29-1
d_gene: TRBD1
CDR3nt: TGCAGCGTCGTAAGGACAGGGAGCTCCTACGAGCAGTACTTC
CDR3aa: CSVVRTGSSYEQYF

j_gene: TRBJ2-2
abundance: NA
v_gene: TRBV7-2
d_gene: NA
CDR3nt: TGTGCCAGCAGCCAATCTCCTAGTGTCACCGGGGAGCTGTTTTTT
CDR3aa: CASSQSPSVTGELFF

j_gene: TRBJ2-7
abundance: NA
v_gene: TRBV7-9
d_gene: NA
CDR3nt: TGTGCCAGCAGCTCCCACTACGAGCAGTACTTC
CDR3aa: CASSSHYEQYF

j_gene: TRBJ2-7
abundance: NA
v_gene: TRBV4-1
d_gene: TRBD2
CDR3nt: TGCGCCAGCAGCCAAGACAGCGCGACTAGCTCTTACGAGCAGTACTTC
CDR3aa: CASSQDSATSSYEQYF

j_gene: TRBJ1-2
abundance: NA
v_gene: TRBV5-6
d_gene: NA
CDR3nt: TGTGCCAGCAACAAAGGGGCGCCTAACTATGGCTACACCTTC
CDR3aa: CASNKGAPNYGYTF

j_gene: TRBJ1-1
abundance: NA
v_gene: TRBV4-1
d_gene: NA
CDR3nt: TGCGCCAGCAGCCAAGATAGGAGCAAGGGGTACACTGAAGCTTTCTTT
CDR3aa: CASSQDRSKGYTEAFF

j_gene: TRBJ2-2
abundance: NA
v_gene: TRBV20-1
d_gene: TRBD1
CDR3nt: TGCAGTGCTCGTGGACAGGGGGCGTTCGGGGAGCTGTTTTTT
CDR3aa: CSARGQGAFGELFF

j_gene: TRBJ2-5
abundance: NA
v_gene: TRBV7-2
d_gene: TRBD2
CDR3nt: TGTGCCAGCAGCTTCCTAGCGGGGGTACAGGAGGAGACCCAGTACTTC
CDR3aa: CASSFLAGVQEETQYF

j_gene: TRBJ1-5
abundance: once
v_gene: TRBV18
d_gene: NA
CDR3nt: TGTGCCAGCTCACCGGGACAATCCAATCAGCCCCAGCATTTT
CDR3aa: CASSPGQSNQPQHF

j_gene: TRBJ1-1
abundance: NA
v_gene: TRBV6-5
d_gene: NA
CDR3nt: TGTGCCAGCAACCAGGGTGGGGGGGCTTTCTTT
CDR3aa: CASNQGGGAFF

j_gene: TRBJ1-2
abundance: few
v_gene: TRBV5-1
d_gene: TRBD1
CDR3nt: TGCGCCAGCAGCCCACAACTGCAGGGGGCCTACACCTTC
CDR3aa: CASSPQLQGAYTF

j_gene: TRBJ1-5
abundance: NA
v_gene: TRBV3-1/TRBV3-2
d_gene: NA
CDR3nt: TGTGCCAGCAGCCTAGCAGGGGATTCTCAGCCCCAGCATTTT
CDR3aa: CASSLAGDSQPQHF

j_gene: TRBJ2-3
abundance: NA
v_gene: TRBV7-8
d_gene: NA
CDR3nt: TGTGCCAGCAGTACTAGGCGCACAGATACGCAGTATTTT
CDR3aa: CASSTRRTDTQYF

j_gene: TRBJ2-2
abundance: NA
v_gene: TRBV18
d_gene: NA
CDR3nt: TGTGCCAGCTCACCGCAGACAGAGCTCACCGGGGAGCTGTTTTTT
CDR3aa: CASSPQTELTGELFF

j_gene: TRBJ1-4
abundance: NA
v_gene: TRBV4-1
d_gene: TRBD1
CDR3nt: TGCGCCAGCAGCCAAGAACAGGGGGAAAAACTGTTTTTT
CDR3aa: CASSQEQGEKLFF

j_gene: TRBJ1-4
abundance: NA
v_gene: TRBV12-3/TRBV12-4
d_gene: NA
CDR3nt: TGTGCCAGCAGCCCTCCCTTGGAAAAACTGTTTTTT
CDR3aa: CASSPPLEKLFF

j_gene: TRBJ1-1
abundance: NA
v_gene: TRBV10-2
d_gene: TRBD1
CDR3nt: TGCGCCAGCAGTGAGCCGGGGCAGGGGGCTGAAGCTTTCTTT
CDR3aa: CASSEPGQGAEAFF

j_gene: TRBJ1-1
abundance: NA
v_gene: TRBV15
d_gene: NA
CDR3nt: TGTGCCACCACTGGTTCGGGGAACACTGAAGCTTTCTTT
CDR3aa: CATTGSGNTEAFF

j_gene: TRBJ2-3
abundance: NA
v_gene: TRBV2
d_gene: TRBD1
CDR3nt: TGTGCCAGCAGTCTACGAAGCGGACAGGGATTCACAGATACGCAGTATTTT
CDR3aa: CASSLRSGQGFTDTQYF

j_gene: TRBJ1-6
abundance: NA
v_gene: TRBV7-8
d_gene: NA
CDR3nt: TGTGCCAGCAGCCCCGAGTTAGCAGGGGTTTCCGGATCACCCCTCCACTTT
CDR3aa: CASSPELAGVSGSPLHF

j_gene: TRBJ1-1
abundance: once
v_gene: TRBV5-1
d_gene: TRBD1
CDR3nt: TGCGCCAGCAGGGAGACGACAGGGGAAACTGAAGCTTTCTTT
CDR3aa: CASRETTGETEAFF

j_gene: TRBJ1-5
abundance: NA
v_gene: TRBV7-9
d_gene: TRBD1
CDR3nt: TGTGCCAGCAGCTGGACAGGGGAGAGAAATCAGCCCCAGCATTTT
CDR3aa: CASSWTGERNQPQHF

j_gene: TRBJ1-2
abundance: NA
v_gene: TRBV5-6
d_gene: NA
CDR3nt: TGTGCCAGCAGCCGGGGGTTATCGAGCTACACCTTC
CDR3aa: CASSRGLSSYTF

j_gene: TRBJ2-2
abundance: NA
v_gene: TRBV12-5
d_gene: TRBD2
CDR3nt: TGTGCTAGTGGGGTGGGACTAGCAACCGGGGAGCTGTTTTTT
CDR3aa: CASGVGLATGELFF

j_gene: TRBJ2-7
abundance: NA
v_gene: TRBV27
d_gene: TRBD1
CDR3nt: TGTGCCAGCAGTTTATCGACAGGGGGCAACCACGAGCAGTACTTC
CDR3aa: CASSLSTGGNHEQYF

j_gene: TRBJ1-2
abundance: NA
v_gene: TRBV4-2
d_gene: NA
CDR3nt: TGTGCCAGCAGCCAAGATCGAGTTCCGGATGGCTACACCTTC
CDR3aa: CASSQDRVPDGYTF

j_gene: TRBJ1-2
abundance: NA
v_gene: TRBV9
d_gene: NA
CDR3nt: TGTGCCAGCAGCGTAGCCGACAGTAACTATGGCTACACCTTC
CDR3aa: CASSVADSNYGYTF

j_gene: TRBJ2-5
abundance: once
v_gene: TRBV11-2
d_gene: TRBD2
CDR3nt: TGTGCCAGCAGCTTATTGTTAGCGGGGGCTCCTCAAGAGACCCAGTACTTC
CDR3aa: CASSLLLAGAPQETQYF

j_gene: TRBJ2-7
abundance: NA
v_gene: TRBV18
d_gene: NA
CDR3nt: TGTGCCAGCTCATCCCGGCAGGGGATAGTTGCGACCTACGAGCAGTACTTC
CDR3aa: CASSSRQGIVATYEQYF

j_gene: TRBJ1-5
abundance: NA
v_gene: TRBV4-2
d_gene: NA
CDR3nt: TGTGCCAGCAGCCAGGAGACGGGAATTAGCAATCAGCCCCAGCATTTT
CDR3aa: CASSQETGISNQPQHF

j_gene: TRBJ1-4
abundance: NA
v_gene: TRBV18
d_gene: TRBD1
CDR3nt: TGTGCCAGCTCACTAGCCGGGACAGTGAATGAAAAACTGTTTTTT
CDR3aa: CASSLAGTVNEKLFF

j_gene: TRBJ1-4
abundance: NA
v_gene: TRBV7-7
d_gene: NA
CDR3nt: TGTGCTAGCAGCGCCAGACAGCTAACTAATGAAAAACTGTTTTTT
CDR3aa: CASSARQLTNEKLFF

j_gene: TRBJ1-3
abundance: NA
v_gene: TRBV27
d_gene: NA
CDR3nt: TGTGCCAGCAGTTTAGCGGGGAGCTCTGGAAACACCATATATTTT
CDR3aa: CASSLAGSSGNTIYF

j_gene: TRBJ1-2
abundance: NA
v_gene: TRBV29-1
d_gene: NA
CDR3nt: TGCAGCGCCCGGCCCGGGGGGACGGCTATTGATGGCTACACCTTC
CDR3aa: CSARPGGTAIDGYTF

j_gene: TRBJ2-2
abundance: NA
v_gene: TRBV11-3
d_gene: TRBD1
CDR3nt: TGTGCCAGCAGCTTAGAAAGGGGGCTTTACACCGGGGAGCTGTTTTTT
CDR3aa: CASSLERGLYTGELFF